The entry below gives a single TCR beta chain sequence along with its context. Its antigen is not yet known. No per-base quality is available; no much larger clone lies one base away. Per the publication, the time point label means: about 28 days (+/-7) after the second vaccine dose. AZD1222 recipients with second doses at about 4 weeks or about 12 weeks were pooled, because spike-specific TCR depth and breadth did not differ between schedules. The vaccinee samples were drawn from two UK trials, COV001 and COV002, one of which was a single-blind randomized controlled phase 2/3 trial testing AZD1222 (ChAdOx1 nCoV-19) in healthy adults. Trial participant PBMC samples were collected at day 0 and day 28 after the second dose for TCRbeta chain sequencing. This sample is part of a study of T cell responses to AZD1222 COVID-19 vaccine (dated by TCRdb to about 2021). Regarding the study in general: A total of approximately 230 trial participants underwent TCR sequencing, of whom some 210 received two doses of AZD1222 and some 26 received two doses of the MenACWY control vaccine. Enrollment into the trials was organized by age into subgroups of 18-55, 56-69 and 70-plus years, and those subgroups contained roughly 160, 29 and 62 TCR-sequenced participants, respectively.

The research as a whole found: Because no day 14 peak-response samples were available, the repertoires could be characterized only after the peak T cell response. CD4 TCRs associated with the vaccine covered the entire spike protein, and the dominant responses were in regions 160-218 and 743-854. In the small 56-69-year group, the increase in depth fell short of significance, most likely because of low power. After two AZD1222 doses, spike-specific TCR breadth and depth were significantly higher than at day 0 and than in MenACWY recipients. Reportedly, close to half of the unique spike-specific TCRs recognized epitopes lying outside the regions that are mutated in the B.1.351 and B.1.1.7 variants. Most participants were white British and females outnumbered males, and the authors suggested that clonal diversity may have been underestimated. Conclusions about previously exposed vaccinees were limited because only six AZD1222 recipients were SARS-CoV-2 seropositive at baseline.

The CDR3 regions of human TCRbeta chains were analyzed by immunosequencing. The authors processed their data as follows. Repertoire TCRs were matched against a reference library of SARS-CoV-2-specific TCRs generated with the MIRA antigen-specificity platform. Breadth was defined as the fraction of unique TCRs that were SARS-CoV-2-associated. Depth was defined as the fraction of total T cells that were SARS-CoV-2-associated. Using the MIRA data, each spike-specific TCR was mapped to the spike region that the TCR reacts to and placed in a CD4 or CD8 class. Log10-transformed breadth and depth values were compared by one-way ANOVA with Sidak's multiple comparisons tests. What TCRdb holds here is the immuneACCESS table cut down to in-frame rearrangements. Part of the clones is not present; checked against another copy, under half of the missing clones reflect an unresolved V gene, and the others are unexplained. V, J and clone size are taken as reported in that table, and D and trimming were inferred from the DNA itself. The sample table lists 150,000 to 200,000 clones, about 90% of them with a count of one. The ten largest clones capture 1% to 1.4% of the sample.

V loses 1 base at its end and J loses 2 bases; junction bases beyond the gene matches: 5. The germline V gene sets CDR1 to SGHRS and CDR2 to YFSETQ. The cysteine opens and the phenylalanine closes a CDR3 of 16 amino acids. Only CDR3 DNA is held: 48 bases, read in frame from base 1. The receptor comes from an adult who received the AZD1222 COVID-19 vaccine. Material: peripheral blood, obtained 28 days after the second AZD1222 dose. Here the chain combines TRBV5-1 and TRBJ2-2, with 7 central nucleotides matching TRBD2. The DNA reads as follows: TGCGCCAGCAGCTTGTCGGGGGGTGGCAACACCGGGGAGCTGTTTTTT. Its protein is CASSLSGGGNTGELFF.